These 5 T cell receptor beta chains originate from one sample sequenced in a study of regulatory T cells in long-lasting Graves disease. Stated time point: newly diagnosed GD, antithyroid drugs for less than 3 months. PBMC-derived RNA was used for the TCR library. Library construction for TCR beta used iRepertoire HTBI primers and Arm-PCR of CDR3 regions. TCRdb reanalysed the multiplex PCR reads using MiXCR and keeps one entry per CDR3 protein. The table lists a few hundred thousand distinct CDR3 sequences, around 19% of them singletons. This same sample was also part of a study on T cells in Graves' hyperthyroidism and ophthalmopathy.

The source was peripheral blood mononuclear cells (PBMCs), collected at new diagnosis, from a patient treated with antithyroid drugs. These receptors all stem from a woman in her 30s with Graves disease.

The chain couples TRBV20-1 to TRBJ1-2, with 7 bases matching TRBD1. Trimming took 0 bases from V and 6 from J; bases not matched to a gene: 4. The CDR3 sequence is 13 residues long. The V gene's germline CDR1 is DFQATT and CDR2 SNEGSKA (reference sequence). CDR3 coding DNA: TGCAGTGCTAGAGATGGGACAGCACATGGCTACACCTTC. Residues: CSARDGTAHGYTF.

The V gene is TRBV14, the J gene TRBJ2-2; D possibly corresponds to TRBD1 (7 bases). The V and J ends lost 5 bases and 3 bases respectively, with 13 bases between them. Looked up from germline, CDR1 is SGHDN and CDR2 is FVKESK. The CDR3 consists of 15 residues. CDR3 nucleotides: TGTGCCAGCAGCGCGGGACAGCTCTACACCGGGGAGCTGTTTTTT. Protein sequence: CASSAGQLYTGELFF.

This clonotype was recorded many times. The genes are TRBV12-3 or TRBV12-4 and TRBJ2-1, with 10 bases fitting TRBD1. The V segment lost 7 bases and the J segment 8 bases; nucleotides outside the gene matches: 8. There are 14 residues in the CDR3. Written as DNA, the CDR3 is TGTGCCAGCACCCGGGACAGGGGTATCCATGAGCAGTTCTTC. Protein: CASTRDRGIHEQFF.

This clonotype was picked up many times. The rearrangement links TRBV12-3 or TRBV12-4 to TRBJ2-1, with TRBD2 matching 9 bases. V dropped 5 bases and J dropped 13; count of bases not matched to a gene: 21. The CDR3 spans 17 residues. The chain's CDR3 is CASSEPGLAGSPKHQFF. CDR3 nucleotide sequence: TGTGCCAGCAGTGAGCCGGGACTAGCCGGATCTCCCAAACATCAGTTCTTC.

In this sample, this clonotype turned up many times. The chain carries TRBV12-3 or TRBV12-4 and TRBJ1-6; a weak D match, TRBD1 (6 bases). The CDR3 extends over 13 amino acids. Trimming stripped 3 bases from V and 8 bases from J, with 8 bases between. The CDR3 DNA is TGTGCCAGCAGTTTGTCAGGGGATTCACCCCTCCACTTT. Translation: CASSLSGDSPLHF.